The T cell receptor beta chain described here comes from a study of T-cell reconstitution after alpha-beta-depleted transplantation in children. TCRbeta library preparation incorporated unique molecular identifiers. TCRdb used MiXCR to reprocess the PCR reads, holding one entry per CDR3 protein. Of about 210,000 distinct CDR3 sequences in the sample, around a sixth were seen once. The input for sequencing was PBMCs, mostly from graft donor cells, taken 360 days after TCRalphabeta/CD19-depleted stem cell transplant. The clonotype comes from a male patient aged 2-15 years who had a stem cell transplant for acute lymphoblastic leukemia, so the T cells may come from the graft donor.

The CDR3 protein is CASSVTGGDTEAFF. Here the CDR3 DNA reads TGCGCCAGCAGCGTTACAGGGGGAGACACTGAAGCTTTCTTT. This chain joins TRBV5-1 and TRBJ1-1, with 8 bases aligning to TRBD1. The germline gives CDR1 SGHRS, CDR2 YFSETQ. V shed 4 bases and J 3 bases; nucleotides not matched to a gene: 5. The CDR3 has 14 amino acids.